A single T cell receptor beta chain is shown here with its context. TCRdb ran MiXCR on the 5' RACE reads and lists one entry per CDR3 protein. The repertoire has 200,000 to 300,000 distinct CDR3 sequences, 6% to 8% of them found once; the top ten carry approximately 1%. These data originate in a study of T cells after yellow fever vaccination. Between the trimmed V and J ends, which lost 2 bases and 5 bases, there was a span of 9 bases. The CDR3 length is 14 residues. The gene calls are TRBV12-3 or TRBV12-4 and TRBJ1-4; possible D gene TRBD1, 6 bases. The receptor was isolated from a man aged 25-40 years who received the YFV17D yellow fever vaccine. The sequenced sample was CD4+ T cells sorted from PBMCs, obtained on the day of the yellow fever booster vaccination. The CDR3 DNA follows: TGTGCCAGCAGTTTACACAGGGTAAATGAAAAACTGTTTTTT. The encoded protein is CASSLHRVNEKLFF.